A single count supports the clone carrying this T cell receptor (beta chain). Documented time point: peripheral blood 6 weeks after treatment start. Between the trimmed V and J ends, which lost 6 bases and 5 bases, there was a span of 16 bases. The CDR3 runs to 15 residues. The V gene's germline CDR1 is SNHLY and CDR2 FYNNEI. This sample stems from a study of PD-L1 blockade in urothelial cancer. Clones were sequenced by immunoSEQ multiplex PCR, and TCRdb holds only the in-frame ones, with some missing. The sample records about 50,000 clones, 65% to 85% being singletons. The chain uses TRBV2 and TRBJ1-4, with a tentative D call TRBD1 (5 bases). Sequencing used PBMCs, obtained around atezolizumab (anti-PD-L1) treatment. This receptor was identified in a man in his 70s with urothelial cancer. This chain's CDR3 is CASSLDGGENEKLFF. The DNA for the CDR3 is TGTGCCAGCAGCCTGGACGGAGGGGAGAATGAAAAACTGTTTTTT.